A selection of T cell receptor beta chains follows, all from one sample in a study of blood T cell repertoires in COVID-19. The assay was immunoSEQ multiplex PCR, and TCRdb's table has in-frame clones only and misses some. Here the sample spans about 150,000 clones, under 95% being singletons. Source material: peripheral blood. The receptors shown here come from a man between 50 and 59 years old with acute or convalescent COVID-19. Each CDR3 is given with its conserved first and last residue. Fields, in order: V gene, clone size, D gene, J gene, CDR3 protein, CDR3 DNA. The D gene is left open where the match is weak. Part of the rows lack a size; the others show once, few, many or a class for expanded clones.

V gene: TRBV13; clone size: NA; D gene: NA; J gene: TRBJ2-3; CDR3 protein: CASSLGRPTIDTQYF; CDR3 DNA: TGTGCCAGCAGCTTAGGCCGCCCTACCATAGATACGCAGTATTTT
V gene: TRBV7-9; clone size: NA; D gene: NA; J gene: TRBJ2-7; CDR3 protein: CASSLGVYEQYF; CDR3 DNA: TGTGCCAGCAGCTTAGGAGTGTACGAGCAGTACTTC
V gene: TRBV28; clone size: NA; D gene: TRBD2; J gene: TRBJ2-3; CDR3 protein: CASSNSLLAGGVTDTQYF; CDR3 DNA: TGTGCCAGCAGCAATTCCTTACTAGCGGGGGGGGTCACAGATACGCAGTATTTT
V gene: TRBV12-5; clone size: NA; D gene: TRBD1; J gene: TRBJ2-7; CDR3 protein: CASGRDTGGQYF; CDR3 DNA: TGTGCTAGTGGTCGAGATACAGGGGGACAGTACTTC
V gene: TRBV5-4; clone size: NA; D gene: NA; J gene: TRBJ1-3; CDR3 protein: CASSGGSSGNTIYF; CDR3 DNA: TGTGCCAGCAGCGGGGGGTCGAGTGGAAACACCATATATTTT
V gene: TRBV5-8; clone size: NA; D gene: NA; J gene: TRBJ2-3; CDR3 protein: CASSLPSQGRSTDTQYF; CDR3 DNA: TGTGCCAGCAGCTTGCCCTCACAGGGAAGAAGCACAGATACGCAGTATTTT
V gene: TRBV27; clone size: once; D gene: TRBD1; J gene: TRBJ2-7; CDR3 protein: CASSFTGVNSYEQYF; CDR3 DNA: TGTGCCAGCAGTTTTACAGGGGTCAACTCCTACGAGCAGTACTTC
V gene: TRBV27; clone size: NA; D gene: TRBD2; J gene: TRBJ2-1; CDR3 protein: CASAIGVAGGPNEQFF; CDR3 DNA: TGTGCCAGCGCCATCGGGGTAGCGGGAGGGCCCAATGAGCAGTTCTTC
V gene: TRBV15; clone size: once; D gene: NA; J gene: TRBJ1-5; CDR3 protein: CATSRVMTGPNQPQHF; CDR3 DNA: TGTGCCACCAGCAGAGTAATGACAGGCCCCAATCAGCCCCAGCATTTT
V gene: TRBV27; clone size: NA; D gene: TRBD2; J gene: TRBJ2-3; CDR3 protein: CASSLLRLAGGTDTQYF; CDR3 DNA: TGTGCCAGCAGCCTCTTGAGACTAGCGGGAGGCACAGATACGCAGTATTTT
V gene: TRBV2; clone size: NA; D gene: NA; J gene: TRBJ1-5; CDR3 protein: CASSVGLGNQPQHF; CDR3 DNA: TGTGCCAGCAGTGTGGGTCTCGGGAATCAGCCCCAGCATTTT
V gene: TRBV7-9; clone size: NA; D gene: NA; J gene: TRBJ1-2; CDR3 protein: CASSLGPQGKDTF; CDR3 DNA: TGTGCCAGCAGCTTAGGACCCCAGGGGAAAGACACCTTC
V gene: TRBV28; clone size: NA; D gene: NA; J gene: TRBJ2-6; CDR3 protein: CASSQLLQGALSGANVLTF; CDR3 DNA: TGTGCCAGCAGTCAATTACTCCAGGGTGCTCTCTCTGGGGCCAACGTCCTGACTTTC
V gene: TRBV7-9; clone size: NA; D gene: NA; J gene: TRBJ2-5; CDR3 protein: CASSVPRGTVQETQYF; CDR3 DNA: TGTGCCAGCAGCGTCCCCCGGGGGACAGTCCAAGAGACCCAGTACTTC
V gene: TRBV6-2/TRBV6-3; clone size: NA; D gene: NA; J gene: TRBJ1-1; CDR3 protein: CASSYVRMVYTEAFF; CDR3 DNA: TGTGCCAGCAGTTACGTCAGGATGGTGTACACTGAAGCTTTCTTT
V gene: TRBV7-6; clone size: NA; D gene: TRBD1; J gene: TRBJ2-2; CDR3 protein: CASSSWKGARTGELFF; CDR3 DNA: TGTGCCAGCAGCTCTTGGAAGGGGGCGAGGACCGGGGAGCTGTTTTTT
V gene: TRBV11-2; clone size: NA; D gene: NA; J gene: TRBJ2-7; CDR3 protein: CASSGLKSSYEQYF; CDR3 DNA: TGTGCCAGCAGTGGGCTAAAGAGCTCCTACGAGCAGTACTTC
V gene: TRBV6-2/TRBV6-3; clone size: NA; D gene: TRBD1; J gene: TRBJ1-1; CDR3 protein: CASSYSTGTGGTEAFF; CDR3 DNA: TGTGCCAGCAGTTACTCGACCGGGACAGGGGGCACTGAAGCTTTCTTT
V gene: TRBV7-8; clone size: NA; D gene: NA; J gene: TRBJ1-1; CDR3 protein: CASSLQGYTEAFF; CDR3 DNA: TGTGCCAGCAGCTTGCAGGGCTACACTGAAGCTTTCTTT
V gene: TRBV2; clone size: NA; D gene: NA; J gene: TRBJ1-1; CDR3 protein: CASSEARGINTEAFF; CDR3 DNA: TGTGCCAGCAGTGAAGCGCGGGGGATCAACACTGAAGCTTTCTTT
V gene: TRBV28; clone size: NA; D gene: TRBD1; J gene: TRBJ1-5; CDR3 protein: CASSLGTDNQPQHF; CDR3 DNA: TGTGCCAGCAGTTTAGGGACAGACAATCAGCCCCAGCATTTT
V gene: TRBV19; clone size: NA; D gene: TRBD1; J gene: TRBJ1-1; CDR3 protein: CASSVTGTGGTEAFF; CDR3 DNA: TGTGCCAGTAGTGTCACCGGGACAGGGGGCACTGAAGCTTTCTTT
V gene: TRBV27; clone size: NA; D gene: NA; J gene: TRBJ1-1; CDR3 protein: CASTSLGDMAGKVFF; CDR3 DNA: TGTGCCAGCACCAGTTTAGGGGATATGGCAGGGAAGGTTTTCTTT
V gene: TRBV9; clone size: NA; D gene: NA; J gene: TRBJ2-1; CDR3 protein: CASSGGDIRPEQFF; CDR3 DNA: TGTGCCAGCAGCGGAGGGGACATTCGTCCTGAGCAGTTCTTC
V gene: TRBV15; clone size: NA; D gene: TRBD2; J gene: TRBJ2-2; CDR3 protein: CATSRDLAGPGELFF; CDR3 DNA: TGTGCCACCAGCAGAGACCTAGCGGGACCCGGGGAGCTGTTTTTT
V gene: TRBV9; clone size: NA; D gene: TRBD1; J gene: TRBJ1-4; CDR3 protein: CASSPPGGTNEKLFF; CDR3 DNA: TGTGCCAGCAGCCCCCCAGGGGGGACTAATGAAAAACTGTTTTTT
V gene: TRBV3-1/TRBV3-2; clone size: NA; D gene: NA; J gene: TRBJ2-2; CDR3 protein: CASSQDRGINTGELFF; CDR3 DNA: TGTGCCAGCAGCCAAGATAGGGGGATTAACACCGGGGAGCTGTTTTTT
V gene: TRBV5-1; clone size: NA; D gene: NA; J gene: TRBJ1-2; CDR3 protein: CASSSGVAVLYGYTF; CDR3 DNA: TGCGCCAGCAGCTCGGGAGTCGCGGTACTCTATGGCTACACCTTC
V gene: TRBV10-3; clone size: once; D gene: TRBD1; J gene: TRBJ1-6; CDR3 protein: CAISLGQGNSPLHF; CDR3 DNA: TGTGCCATCAGTTTGGGACAGGGGAATTCACCCCTCCACTTT
V gene: TRBV7-9; clone size: NA; D gene: NA; J gene: TRBJ2-3; CDR3 protein: CASSLIVPRVWYF; CDR3 DNA: TGTGCCAGCAGCCTTATCGTTCCACGGGTCTGGTATTTT
V gene: TRBV9; clone size: NA; D gene: TRBD2; J gene: TRBJ2-7; CDR3 protein: CASSPLVGERELAYEQYF; CDR3 DNA: TGTGCCAGCAGCCCTCTGGTGGGTGAGCGGGAGCTAGCCTACGAGCAGTACTTC
V gene: TRBV27; clone size: NA; D gene: NA; J gene: TRBJ2-2; CDR3 protein: CASSLNTGELFF; CDR3 DNA: TGTGCCAGCAGTCTGAACACCGGGGAGCTGTTTTTT
V gene: TRBV6-2/TRBV6-3; clone size: NA; D gene: NA; J gene: TRBJ2-3; CDR3 protein: CASSFWYSSTDTQYF; CDR3 DNA: TGTGCCAGCAGTTTCTGGTACTCTAGCACAGATACGCAGTATTTT
V gene: TRBV7-6; clone size: NA; D gene: TRBD2; J gene: TRBJ2-1; CDR3 protein: CASSLGGGVEQFF; CDR3 DNA: TGTGCCAGCAGCTTAGGTGGGGGGGTTGAGCAGTTCTTC
V gene: TRBV2; clone size: few; D gene: NA; J gene: TRBJ2-2; CDR3 protein: CASSVGGFATGELFF; CDR3 DNA: TGTGCCAGCAGTGTAGGAGGATTCGCGACCGGGGAGCTGTTTTTT
V gene: TRBV4-2; clone size: NA; D gene: NA; J gene: TRBJ2-2; CDR3 protein: CASSSTPGLGTGELFF; CDR3 DNA: TGTGCCAGCAGCTCAACCCCGGGACTCGGCACCGGGGAGCTGTTTTTT
V gene: TRBV16; clone size: few; D gene: NA; J gene: TRBJ2-7; CDR3 protein: CASSHYGAAYEQYF; CDR3 DNA: TGTGCCAGCAGCCACTATGGAGCGGCTTACGAGCAGTACTTC
V gene: TRBV28; clone size: NA; D gene: NA; J gene: TRBJ1-4; CDR3 protein: CASTLGGTGNEKLFF; CDR3 DNA: TGTGCCAGCACCCTAGGGGGAACGGGAAATGAAAAACTGTTTTTT
V gene: TRBV3-1/TRBV3-2; clone size: NA; D gene: NA; J gene: TRBJ2-7; CDR3 protein: CASSQSQVTHYEQYF; CDR3 DNA: TGTGCCAGCAGCCAATCACAGGTCACTCACTACGAGCAGTACTTC
V gene: TRBV30; clone size: NA; D gene: TRBD2; J gene: TRBJ2-1; CDR3 protein: CAWQLAGVYNEQFF; CDR3 DNA: TGTGCCTGGCAACTAGCGGGGGTCTACAATGAGCAGTTCTTC
V gene: TRBV2; clone size: NA; D gene: TRBD1; J gene: TRBJ1-5; CDR3 protein: CASSEAEQGSQPQHF; CDR3 DNA: TGTGCCAGCAGTGAAGCAGAACAGGGGAGCCAGCCCCAGCATTTT
V gene: TRBV7-2; clone size: NA; D gene: NA; J gene: TRBJ1-4; CDR3 protein: CASSLGPNEKLFF; CDR3 DNA: TGTGCCAGCAGCTTAGGGCCTAATGAAAAACTGTTTTTT
V gene: TRBV7-2; clone size: NA; D gene: TRBD1; J gene: TRBJ1-5; CDR3 protein: CASSLETGWDQPQHF; CDR3 DNA: TGTGCCAGCAGCTTGGAGACAGGGTGGGATCAGCCCCAGCATTTT
V gene: TRBV28; clone size: NA; D gene: NA; J gene: TRBJ1-5; CDR3 protein: CASSTPPTVVRGNQPQHF; CDR3 DNA: TGTGCCAGCAGCACCCCGCCGACAGTGGTTCGTGGGAATCAGCCCCAGCATTTT
V gene: TRBV6-5; clone size: NA; D gene: NA; J gene: TRBJ2-2; CDR3 protein: CASSYSGQGGAGELFF; CDR3 DNA: TGTGCCAGCAGTTACTCGGGGCAGGGTGGGGCCGGGGAGCTGTTTTTT
V gene: TRBV7-8; clone size: NA; D gene: NA; J gene: TRBJ2-7; CDR3 protein: CASSTIYEQYF; CDR3 DNA: TGTGCCAGCAGCACAATCTACGAGCAGTACTTC
V gene: TRBV12-3/TRBV12-4; clone size: NA; D gene: TRBD1; J gene: TRBJ2-5; CDR3 protein: CASSSRQGETQYF; CDR3 DNA: TGTGCCAGCAGTTCACGACAGGGAGAGACCCAGTACTTC